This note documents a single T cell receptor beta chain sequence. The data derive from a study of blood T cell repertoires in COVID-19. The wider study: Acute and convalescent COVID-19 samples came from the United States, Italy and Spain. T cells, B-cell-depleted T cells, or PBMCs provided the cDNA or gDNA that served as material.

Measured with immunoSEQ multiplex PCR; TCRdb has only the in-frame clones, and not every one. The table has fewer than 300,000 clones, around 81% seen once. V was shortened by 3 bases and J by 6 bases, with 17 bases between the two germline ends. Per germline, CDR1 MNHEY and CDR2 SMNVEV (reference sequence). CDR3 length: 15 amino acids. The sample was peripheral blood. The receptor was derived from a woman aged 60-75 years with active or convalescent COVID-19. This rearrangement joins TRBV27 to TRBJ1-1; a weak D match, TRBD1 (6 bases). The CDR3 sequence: CASSFYRTGYPEAFF. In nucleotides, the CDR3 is TGTGCCAGCAGTTTTTACCGAACAGGGTATCCTGAAGCTTTCTTT.